The entry below gives a single TCR beta chain sequence along with its context. This record belongs to a study of blood T cell repertoires in COVID-19. In the study's own analysis: The assay estimated nucleated cells by amplifying reference gene primers. The protocol was immunoSEQ multiplex PCR, while the TCRdb copy is restricted to in-frame clones and leaves out a portion. D and trimming were read from the DNA, whereas the V and J calls and clone size are those reported in that table. Of a few hundred thousand clones listed, 85% to 90% are singletons. Trimming pared 5 bases from V and 5 bases from J, leaving 25 bases between. CDR1 and CDR2 from the germline V gene are LNHDA and SQIVND (reference sequence). The length of the CDR3 is 17 residues.

The chain recombines TRBV19 with TRBJ2-7; the D gene is possibly TRBD1 (6 bases). The sequencing input was peripheral blood. This TCR was recovered from a man over 45 with acute or convalescent COVID-19. Here the CDR3 reads CASSALVGAEGRNEQYF. Written as DNA, the CDR3 is TGTGCCAGTAGTGCCCTAGTGGGGGCAGAGGGTCGGAACGAGCAGTACTTC.